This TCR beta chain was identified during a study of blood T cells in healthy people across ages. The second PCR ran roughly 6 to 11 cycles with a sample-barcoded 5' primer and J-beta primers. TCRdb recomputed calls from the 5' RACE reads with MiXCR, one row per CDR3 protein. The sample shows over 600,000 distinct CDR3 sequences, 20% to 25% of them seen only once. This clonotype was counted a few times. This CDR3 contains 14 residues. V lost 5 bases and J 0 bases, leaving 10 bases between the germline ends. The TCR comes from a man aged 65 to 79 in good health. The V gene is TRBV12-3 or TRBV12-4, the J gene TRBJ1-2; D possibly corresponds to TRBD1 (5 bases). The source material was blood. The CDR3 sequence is CASSRQTTNYGYTF. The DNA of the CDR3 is TGTGCCAGCAGTAGACAGACTACTAACTATGGCTACACCTTC.